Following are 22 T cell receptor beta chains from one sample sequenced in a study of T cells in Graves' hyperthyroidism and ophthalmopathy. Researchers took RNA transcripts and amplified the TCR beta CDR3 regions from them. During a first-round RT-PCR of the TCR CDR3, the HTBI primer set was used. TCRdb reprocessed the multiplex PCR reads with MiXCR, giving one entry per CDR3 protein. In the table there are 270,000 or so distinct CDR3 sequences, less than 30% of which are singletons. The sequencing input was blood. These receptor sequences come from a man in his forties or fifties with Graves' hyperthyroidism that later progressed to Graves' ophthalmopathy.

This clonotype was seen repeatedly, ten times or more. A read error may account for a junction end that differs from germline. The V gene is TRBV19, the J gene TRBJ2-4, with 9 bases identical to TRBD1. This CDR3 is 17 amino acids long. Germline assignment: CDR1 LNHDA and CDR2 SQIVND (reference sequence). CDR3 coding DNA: TGTGCCAGTAGTATAGATATTGGGGACAGGGCCAGAAACATTCAGTACTTC. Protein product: CASSIDIGDRARNIQYF.

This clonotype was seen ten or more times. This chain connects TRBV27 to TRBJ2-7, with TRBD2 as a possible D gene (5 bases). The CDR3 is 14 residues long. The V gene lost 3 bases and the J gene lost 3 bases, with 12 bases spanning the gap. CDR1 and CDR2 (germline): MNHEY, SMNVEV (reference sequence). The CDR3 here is CASSFASGSYEQYF. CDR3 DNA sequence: TGTGCCAGCAGTTTCGCTAGTGGGAGCTACGAGCAGTACTTC.

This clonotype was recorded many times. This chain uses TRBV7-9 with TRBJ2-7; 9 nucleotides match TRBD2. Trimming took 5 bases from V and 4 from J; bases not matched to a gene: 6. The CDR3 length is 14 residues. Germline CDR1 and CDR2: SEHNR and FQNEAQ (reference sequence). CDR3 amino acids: CASSIRTSDYEQYF. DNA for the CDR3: TGTGCCAGCAGCATTCGGACTAGCGATTACGAGCAGTACTTC.

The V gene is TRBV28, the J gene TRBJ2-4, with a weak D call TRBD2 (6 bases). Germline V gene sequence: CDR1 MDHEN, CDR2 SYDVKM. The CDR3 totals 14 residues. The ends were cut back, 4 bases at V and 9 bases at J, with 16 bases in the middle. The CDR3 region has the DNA TGTGCCAGCAGTTCCCCTCTCGGGGGAGTCATTCAGTACTTC. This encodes CASSSPLGGVIQYF.

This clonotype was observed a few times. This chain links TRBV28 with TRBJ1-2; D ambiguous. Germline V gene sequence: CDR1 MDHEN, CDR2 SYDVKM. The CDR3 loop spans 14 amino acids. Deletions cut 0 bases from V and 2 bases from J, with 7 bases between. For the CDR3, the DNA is TGTGCCAGCAGTTTATGGGCAGCGAACTATGGCTACACCTTC. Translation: CASSLWAANYGYTF.

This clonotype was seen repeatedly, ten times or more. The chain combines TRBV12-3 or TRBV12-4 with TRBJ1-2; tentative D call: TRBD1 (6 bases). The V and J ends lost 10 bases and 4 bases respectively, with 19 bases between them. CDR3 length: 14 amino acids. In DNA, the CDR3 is TGTGCCACCTCCTACAGGGCTGATAGCTATGGCTACACCTTC. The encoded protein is CATSYRADSYGYTF.

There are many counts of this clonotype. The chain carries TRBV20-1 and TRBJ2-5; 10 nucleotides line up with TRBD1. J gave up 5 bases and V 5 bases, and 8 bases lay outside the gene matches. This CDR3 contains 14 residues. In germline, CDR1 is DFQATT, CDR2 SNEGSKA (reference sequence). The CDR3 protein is CSAVTGGLSETQYF. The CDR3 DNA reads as TGCAGTGCTGTGACAGGGGGCCTTTCTGAGACCCAGTACTTC.

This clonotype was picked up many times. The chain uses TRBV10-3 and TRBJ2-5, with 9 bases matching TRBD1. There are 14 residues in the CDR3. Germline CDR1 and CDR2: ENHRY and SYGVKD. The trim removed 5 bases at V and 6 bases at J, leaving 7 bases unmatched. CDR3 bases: TGTGCCATCAGTAGCCGGGACAGGGTTAAGACCCAGTACTTC. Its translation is CAISSRDRVKTQYF.

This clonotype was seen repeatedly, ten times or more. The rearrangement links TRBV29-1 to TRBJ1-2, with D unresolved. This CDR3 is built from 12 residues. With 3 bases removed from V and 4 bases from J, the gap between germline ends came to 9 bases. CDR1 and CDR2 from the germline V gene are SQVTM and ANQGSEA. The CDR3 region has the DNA TGCAGCGTTGAGGGCACCCGCTATGGCTACACCTTC. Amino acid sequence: CSVEGTRYGYTF.

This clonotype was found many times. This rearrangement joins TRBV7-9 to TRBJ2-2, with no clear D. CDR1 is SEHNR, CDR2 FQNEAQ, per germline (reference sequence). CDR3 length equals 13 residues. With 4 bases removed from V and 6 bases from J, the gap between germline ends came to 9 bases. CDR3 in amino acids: CASSYQGAGELFF. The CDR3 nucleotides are TGTGCCAGCAGCTACCAAGGCGCCGGGGAGCTGTTTTTT.

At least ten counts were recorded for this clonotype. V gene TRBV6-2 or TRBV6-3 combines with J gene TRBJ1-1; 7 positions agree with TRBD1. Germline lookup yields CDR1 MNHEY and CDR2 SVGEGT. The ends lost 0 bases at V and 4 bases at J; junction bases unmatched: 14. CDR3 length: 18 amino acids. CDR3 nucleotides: TGTGCCAGCAGTTACTCGAGAGGAGGGGGCTTCTTCGGCACTGAAGCTTTCTTT. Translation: CASSYSRGGGFFGTEAFF.

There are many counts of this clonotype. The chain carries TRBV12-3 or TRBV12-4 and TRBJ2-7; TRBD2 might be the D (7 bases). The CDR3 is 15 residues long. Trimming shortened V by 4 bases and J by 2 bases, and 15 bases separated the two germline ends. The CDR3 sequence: CASSSHGGGPYEQYF. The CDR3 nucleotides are TGTGCCAGCAGTTCGCATGGGGGGGGCCCCTACGAGCAGTACTTC.

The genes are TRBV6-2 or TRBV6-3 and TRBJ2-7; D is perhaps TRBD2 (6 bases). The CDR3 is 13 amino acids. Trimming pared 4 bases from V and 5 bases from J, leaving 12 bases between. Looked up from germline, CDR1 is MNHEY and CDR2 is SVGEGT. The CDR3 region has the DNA TGTGCCAGCAGTTTACGGGAGTACGACGAGCAGTACTTC. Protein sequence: CASSLREYDEQYF.

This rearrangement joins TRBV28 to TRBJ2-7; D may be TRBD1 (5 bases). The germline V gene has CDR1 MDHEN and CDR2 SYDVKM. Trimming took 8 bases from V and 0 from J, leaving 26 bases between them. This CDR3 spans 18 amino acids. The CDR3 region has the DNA TGTGCCAGCTCGCCGCTGAGAGGTGCCAGGGTGAGCTCCTACGAGCAGTACTTC. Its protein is CASSPLRGARVSSYEQYF. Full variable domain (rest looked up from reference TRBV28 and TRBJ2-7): DVKVTQSSRYLVKRTGEKVFLECVQDMDHENMFWYRQDPGLGLRLIYFSYDVKMKEKGDIPEGYSVSREKKERFSLILESASTNQTSMYLCASSPLRGARVSSYEQYFGPGTRLTVT.

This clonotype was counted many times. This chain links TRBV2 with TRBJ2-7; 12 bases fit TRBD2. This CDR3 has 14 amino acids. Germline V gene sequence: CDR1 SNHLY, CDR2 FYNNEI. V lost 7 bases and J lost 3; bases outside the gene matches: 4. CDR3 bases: TGTGCCAGCACCGGACTAGCGGGACACTACGAGCAGTACTTC. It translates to CASTGLAGHYEQYF.

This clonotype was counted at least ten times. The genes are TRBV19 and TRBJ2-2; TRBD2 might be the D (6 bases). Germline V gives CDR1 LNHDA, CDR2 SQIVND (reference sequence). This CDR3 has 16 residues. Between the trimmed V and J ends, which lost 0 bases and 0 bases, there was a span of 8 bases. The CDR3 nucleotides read TGTGCCAGTAGTATAGAGGGGAGGTCGAACACCGGGGAGCTGTTTTTT. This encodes CASSIEGRSNTGELFF.

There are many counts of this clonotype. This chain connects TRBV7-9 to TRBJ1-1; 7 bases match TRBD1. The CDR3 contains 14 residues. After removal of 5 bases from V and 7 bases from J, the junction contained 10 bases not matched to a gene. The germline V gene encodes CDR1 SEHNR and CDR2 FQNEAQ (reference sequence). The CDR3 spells CASSPDRELGEAFF. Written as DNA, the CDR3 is TGTGCCAGCAGCCCCGACAGGGAATTGGGTGAAGCTTTCTTT. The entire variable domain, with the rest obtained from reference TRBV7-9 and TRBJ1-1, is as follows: DTGVSQNPRHKITKRGQNVTFRCDPISEHNRLYWYRQTLGQGPEFLTYFQNEAQLEKSRLLSDRFSAERPKGSFSTLEIQRTEQGDSAMYLCASSPDRELGEAFFGQGTRLTVV.

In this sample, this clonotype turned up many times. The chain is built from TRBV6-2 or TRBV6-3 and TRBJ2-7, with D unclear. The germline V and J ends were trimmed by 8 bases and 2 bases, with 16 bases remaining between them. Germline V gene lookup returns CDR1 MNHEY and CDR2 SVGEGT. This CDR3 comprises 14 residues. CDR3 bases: TGTGCCAGCCGTTTTGCGCAAAGCACCTACGAGCAGTACTTC. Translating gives CASRFAQSTYEQYF.

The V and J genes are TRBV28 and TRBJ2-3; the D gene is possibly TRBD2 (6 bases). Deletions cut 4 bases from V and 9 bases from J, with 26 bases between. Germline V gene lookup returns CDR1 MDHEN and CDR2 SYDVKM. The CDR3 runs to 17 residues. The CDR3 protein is CASSSTSDGVPGRTQYF. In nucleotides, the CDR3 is TGTGCCAGCAGTTCAACCTCGGACGGAGTCCCGGGGAGGACGCAGTATTTT.

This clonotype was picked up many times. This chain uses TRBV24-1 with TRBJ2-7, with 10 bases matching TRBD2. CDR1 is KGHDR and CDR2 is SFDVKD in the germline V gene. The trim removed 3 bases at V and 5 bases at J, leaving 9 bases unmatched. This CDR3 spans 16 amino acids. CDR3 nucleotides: TGTGCCACCAGTGATCCAGCGAGCGGGAGGGTGGACGAGCAGTACTTC. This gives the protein CATSDPASGRVDEQYF.

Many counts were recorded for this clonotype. The chain's CDR3 is CASRPGTSGSYEQYF. CDR3 sequence (DNA): TGTGCCAGCAGGCCCGGGACTAGCGGGAGTTACGAGCAGTACTTC. The chain links TRBV12-3 or TRBV12-4 to TRBJ2-7; 14 bases line up with TRBD2. The CDR3 runs to 15 residues. V gave up 6 bases and J gave up 4 bases; unmatched junction bases: 5.

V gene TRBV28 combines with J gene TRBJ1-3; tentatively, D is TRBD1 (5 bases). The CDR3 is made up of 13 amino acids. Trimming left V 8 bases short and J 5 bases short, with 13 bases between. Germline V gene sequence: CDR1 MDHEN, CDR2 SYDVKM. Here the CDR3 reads CASFPGARNTIYF. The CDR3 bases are TGTGCCAGCTTCCCTGGGGCCAGAAACACCATATATTTT. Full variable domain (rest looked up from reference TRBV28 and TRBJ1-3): DVKVTQSSRYLVKRTGEKVFLECVQDMDHENMFWYRQDPGLGLRLIYFSYDVKMKEKGDIPEGYSVSREKKERFSLILESASTNQTSMYLCASFPGARNTIYFGEGSWLTVV.